The TCR beta chain described here comes from a study of T-cell reconstitution after alpha-beta-depleted transplantation in children. Molecular barcoding with unique molecular identifiers was used for the TCRbeta library. TCRdb re-called the PCR reads with MiXCR, one entry per CDR3 protein. The table has around 580,000 distinct CDR3 sequences, 20% to 30% seen once. General study findings and limits: It was newly produced T cells that mostly accounted for T-cell counts and diversity one year after transplant. Where some patients showed high TCRbeta diversity at day 60, it came from recipient T cells and thymic progenitors that had survived.

V lost 1 base to trimming and J lost 5 bases, with 11 bases between them. The CDR3 runs to 14 residues. Germline V CDR1 and CDR2: SEHNR, FQNEAQ (reference sequence). Only a few counts were recorded for this clonotype. Its antigen is as yet unknown. The clonotype originates from a boy under three years old with Wiskott-Aldrich syndrome, due to receive a stem cell transplant. V and J are TRBV7-9 and TRBJ2-5; the D gene is possibly TRBD2 (5 bases). The input for sequencing was PBMCs, taken before TCRalphabeta/CD19-depleted stem cell transplant. The CDR3 sequence is CASSLGPTGETQYF. The CDR3, as DNA: TGTGCCAGCAGCTTAGGACCCACGGGGGAGACCCAGTACTTC.